This TCR beta chain was documented in a study of blood T cell repertoires in COVID-19. At the level of the study: PBMCs, B-cell-depleted T cells, or T cells provided the cDNA or gDNA that made up the material.

Repertoires were generated with immunoSEQ multiplex PCR, while TCRdb's copy carries only in-frame clones and drops some. The table records 45,000 to 55,000 clones, 84% of them present only once. The trim removed 3 bases at V and 8 bases at J, leaving 7 bases unmatched. Germline V lookup: CDR1 LNHDA, CDR2 SQIVND (reference sequence). The CDR3 runs 14 residues. The specimen was peripheral blood. The rearrangement joins TRBV19 to TRBJ1-2; the match to TRBD1 covers 9 bases. This TCR was sampled from a man between 50 and 59 years old with acute or convalescent COVID-19. CDR3 bases: TGTGCCAGTAGTATCCAACAGGGGGCTGACGGCTACACCTTC. This gives the protein CASSIQQGADGYTF. Full variable domain (outside the CDR3, taken from reference TRBV19 and TRBJ1-2): DGGITQSPKYLFRKEGQNVTLSCEQNLNHDAMYWYRQDPGQGLRLIYYSQIVNDFQKGDIAEGYSVSREKKESFPLTVTSAQKNPTAFYLCASSIQQGADGYTFGSGTRLTVV.